Below, 23 T cell receptor beta chains from the same sample are listed, as sequenced in a study of T cell changes during pregnancy in multiple sclerosis. This table comes from immunoSEQ multiplex PCR, and its TCRdb copy is limited to in-frame clones, with some not included. Among 73,000 or so clones listed, 91% were seen once. The input for sequencing was peripheral blood, taken in the second trimester of pregnancy. The receptors stem from a female donor with multiple sclerosis, enrolled in a pregnancy study.

The chain employs TRBV7-2 and TRBJ1-1; D possibly corresponds to TRBD1 (6 bases). There are 15 residues in the CDR3. The germline CDR1 and CDR2 sequences are SGHTA and FQGNSA. V dropped 3 bases and J dropped 7 bases, with 18 bases sitting between them. The CDR3, as DNA: TGTGCCAGCAGCTTGGGCAGGCCAGGGGTTAGTGAAGCTTTCTTT. Translated: CASSLGRPGVSEAFF.

This sequence joins TRBV11-2 and TRBJ1-4, with a weak D call TRBD1 (5 bases). This CDR3 has 13 amino acids. Germline assignment: CDR1 SGHAT and CDR2 FQNNGV. The ends were cut back, 2 bases at V and 4 bases at J, with 5 bases in the middle. The CDR3 is CASSLQGNEKLFF. CDR3 DNA: TGTGCCAGCAGCTTACAGGGTAATGAAAAACTGTTTTTT. Variable domain in full (rest from reference TRBV11-2 and TRBJ1-4): EAGVAQSPRYKIIEKRQSVAFWCNPISGHATLYWYQQILGQGPKLLIQFQNNGVVDDSQLPKDRFSAERLKGVDSTLKIQPAKLEDSAVYLCASSLQGNEKLFFGSGTQLSVL.

The chain couples TRBV11-3 to TRBJ2-3, with 8 bases lining up with TRBD1. Unmatched junction bases numbered 6, after V lost 1 base and J lost 9 bases. The CDR3 covers 14 residues. Germline CDR1 is SGHNT and CDR2 is YENEEA. CDR3: CASSLGTGRGTQYF. The CDR3 bases are TGTGCCAGCAGCTTAGGGACAGGGAGAGGCACGCAGTATTTT.

The rearrangement joins TRBV2 to TRBJ2-7; D perhaps matches TRBD2 (6 bases). V lost 7 bases, J lost 2 bases, and 15 bases lay in between. CDR3 size: 14 residues. The germline gives CDR1 SNHLY, CDR2 FYNNEI. CDR3 region: CASTPGSRAYEQYF. CDR3 in DNA: TGTGCCAGCACTCCCGGGAGCAGGGCCTACGAGCAGTACTTC. The complete variable domain, with remaining parts taken from reference TRBV2 and TRBJ2-7, reads EPEVTQTPSHQVTQMGQEVILRCVPISNHLYFYWYRQILGQKVEFLVSFYNNEISEKSEIFDDQFSVERPDGSNFTLKIRSTKLEDSAMYFCASTPGSRAYEQYFGPGTRLTVT.

This clone was detected a few times. The chain joins TRBV10-3 to TRBJ1-6, with D unresolved. The CDR3 is 15 amino acids. V lost 6 bases to trimming and J lost 6 bases, with 15 bases between them. The germline V gene encodes CDR1 ENHRY and CDR2 SYGVKD. CDR3 sequence reads: CAIREVGPGNSPLHF. The CDR3 bases are TGTGCCATCAGGGAGGTTGGGCCCGGTAATTCACCCCTCCACTTT.

The CDR3 coding sequence is TGTGCCAGTTCGAGACTAGCGGGGGAGTACGAGCAGTACTTC. Its translation: CASSRLAGEYEQYF. The V and J genes are TRBV5-5 and TRBJ2-7, with 12 nucleotides matching TRBD2. V lost 8 bases to trimming and J lost 4 bases; unmatched junction nucleotides: 7. This CDR3 contains 14 residues. Per the germline V gene, CDR1 is SGHKS and CDR2 is YYEKEE (reference sequence).

The rearrangement uses TRBV11-2 and TRBJ2-7, with D possibly TRBD1 on 6 matching bases. In germline, CDR1 is SGHAT, CDR2 FQNNGV. The germline V and J ends were trimmed by 4 bases and 3 bases, with 7 bases remaining between them. The CDR3 sequence is 12 residues long. CDR3 in amino acids: CASSSTGYEQYF. The CDR3 DNA follows: TGTGCCAGCAGCTCGACAGGCTACGAGCAGTACTTC.

The chain joins TRBV30 to TRBJ2-6; D is uncertain. The CDR3 extends over 15 amino acids. The ends were cut back, 0 bases at V and 1 base at J, with 7 bases in the middle. Per germline, CDR1 GTSNPN and CDR2 SVGIG (reference sequence). CDR3 nucleotide sequence: TGTGCCTGGAGTGTGTGGCCTTCTGGGGCCAACGTCCTGACTTTC. It yields the protein CAWSVWPSGANVLTF.

The V call is TRBV19, the J call TRBJ2-2; the match to TRBD2 covers 8 bases. The length of the CDR3 is 15 residues. The germline gives CDR1 LNHDA, CDR2 SQIVND (reference sequence). V shed 3 bases and J 5 bases; nucleotides not matched to a gene: 5. The CDR3 DNA is TGTGCCAGTAGTATGGGGCGGGGGGTAACCGGGGAGCTGTTTTTT. Protein: CASSMGRGVTGELFF.

The CDR3 sequence: CASSQDRPNQAYEQYF. The CDR3, as DNA: TGCGCCAGCAGCCAAGATCGACCTAACCAGGCGTACGAGCAGTACTTC. The rearrangement uses TRBV4-3 and TRBJ2-7; D unresolved. The germline V gene has CDR1 LGHNA and CDR2 YSLEER. V lost 0 bases, J lost 4 bases, and 16 bases lay in between. The CDR3 consists of 16 residues.

The chain carries TRBV6-5 and TRBJ1-2, with a tentative D call TRBD1 (6 bases). The CDR3 has 15 amino acids. V was pared by 2 bases and J by 4 bases, with 14 bases between. Looked up from germline, CDR1 is MNHEY and CDR2 is SVGAGI. The DNA of the CDR3 is TGTGCCAGCAGTTACACAGGGCTGACCGTCTATGGCTACACCTTC. This gives the protein CASSYTGLTVYGYTF.

The chain employs TRBV29-1 and TRBJ2-5, with D possibly being TRBD1 (5 bases). V was cut by 4 bases and J by 0 bases, with 9 bases left in between. Germline CDR1 and CDR2: SQVTM and ANQGSEA. The CDR3 is 13 amino acids. The CDR3 spells CSVGGLYQETQYF. CDR3 sequence (DNA): TGCAGCGTTGGGGGCCTGTACCAAGAGACCCAGTACTTC.

V is TRBV7-8 and J is TRBJ1-4; no firm D call. Germline lookup yields CDR1 SGHVS and CDR2 FQNEAQ. The CDR3 runs 16 residues. The germline V and J ends were trimmed by 0 bases and 5 bases, with 13 bases remaining between them. The CDR3 DNA reads as TGTGCCAGCAGCTTAGCTGCCGGGAGAGGGAATGAAAAACTGTTTTTT. Residues: CASSLAAGRGNEKLFF.

V is TRBV11-2 and J is TRBJ2-3; D is possibly TRBD2 (5 bases). The CDR3 extends over 14 amino acids. V was trimmed by 5 bases and J by 5 bases, leaving 14 bases between them. The V gene's germline CDR1 is SGHAT and CDR2 FQNNGV. In nucleotides, the CDR3 is TGTGCCAGCAGCGCTGCCGGGAACAGAGATACGCAGTATTTT. Protein: CASSAAGNRDTQYF.

J is TRBJ2-5 and V is TRBV5-4, with a possible D match to TRBD2 (5 bases). The CDR3 has 14 residues. Germline V lookup: CDR1 SGHNT, CDR2 YYREEE (reference sequence). The germline V and J ends were trimmed by 4 bases and 2 bases, with 12 bases remaining between them. This CDR3 reads CASSTDPGQETQYF. CDR3 nucleotide sequence: TGTGCCAGCAGCACCGACCCGGGGCAAGAGACCCAGTACTTC.

The chain links TRBV9 to TRBJ2-3; 7 bases map to TRBD2. The CDR3 runs to 17 residues. V gave up 3 bases and J gave up 7 bases; unmatched junction bases: 17. Germline-derived CDR1 and CDR2 are SGDLS and YYNGEE. The CDR3 bases are TGTGCCAGCAGCGCCCATGGGCTAGCGGAAAGGGTAAATACGCAGTATTTT. Translation gives CASSAHGLAERVNTQYF.

The V call is TRBV20-1, the J call TRBJ2-7; TRBD2 might be the D (6 bases). There are 11 residues in the CDR3. Trimming left V 3 bases short and J 6 bases short, with 9 bases between. Germline V gene sequence: CDR1 DFQATT, CDR2 SNEGSKA (reference sequence). The CDR3: CSARPGVEQYF. CDR3 nucleotide sequence: TGCAGTGCTAGGCCGGGGGTCGAGCAGTACTTC.

V is TRBV9 and J is TRBJ2-7; a possible D gene is TRBD2 (6 bases). Germline CDR1 and CDR2: SGDLS and YYNGEE. V was shortened by 0 bases and J by 3 bases, with 10 bases between the two germline ends. The CDR3 has 14 residues. CDR3 DNA sequence: TGTGCCAGCAGCGTAGGCGGGGACCTCTACGAGCAGTACTTC. This codes for CASSVGGDLYEQYF.

This chain connects TRBV7-3 to TRBJ2-7; 13 nucleotides line up with TRBD2. Trimming removed 8 bases from V and 6 bases from J; junction bases left unmatched: 7. Per germline, CDR1 SGHTA and CDR2 FQGTGA. This CDR3 comprises 14 residues. In nucleotides, the CDR3 is TGTGCCAGCGGACCGGGACTAGCGGGGACCGAGCAGTACTTC. This translates into CASGPGLAGTEQYF.

The chain uses TRBV4-2 and TRBJ2-5, with TRBD2 identical over 13 bases. Germline V gene sequence: CDR1 LGHNA, CDR2 YNFKEQ. The V segment lost 3 bases and the J segment 1 base; nucleotides outside the gene matches: 5. The CDR3 is 17 amino acids. CDR3 coding DNA: TGTGCCAGCAGCCACCGACTAGCGGGGGGTACCCAAGAGACCCAGTACTTC. It translates to CASSHRLAGGTQETQYF.

The rearrangement links TRBV29-1 to TRBJ2-7; TRBD1 agrees at 10 bases. The CDR3 is made up of 14 amino acids. Per germline, CDR1 SQVTM and CDR2 ANQGSEA. V was clipped by 3 bases and J by 6 bases; unmatched bases: 8. The CDR3 here is CSVDAGQGIVEQYF. The CDR3 DNA reads TGCAGCGTTGATGCGGGACAGGGGATAGTCGAGCAGTACTTC.

The rearrangement uses TRBV9 and TRBJ1-6; no clear D. Germline V lookup: CDR1 SGDLS, CDR2 YYNGEE. This CDR3 contains 15 residues. The V and J ends lost 2 bases and 8 bases respectively, with 14 bases between them. For the CDR3, the DNA is TGTGCCAGCAGCGTCGGAGGATCTCCATATTCACCCCTCCACTTT. Protein sequence: CASSVGGSPYSPLHF.

This chain uses TRBV7-9 with TRBJ1-2; 7 nucleotides agree with TRBD1. CDR1 and CDR2 (germline): SEHNR, FQNEAQ (reference sequence). Trimming took 5 bases from V and 4 from J; bases not matched to a gene: 13. The CDR3 length is 16 residues. Written as DNA, the CDR3 is TGTGCCAGCAGCCTAGACAGGGCTCCCCTCCGCTATGGCTACACCTTC. Amino acids: CASSLDRAPLRYGYTF. The full variable domain, its missing parts supplied by reference TRBV7-9 and TRBJ1-2, is DTGVSQNPRHKITKRGQNVTFRCDPISEHNRLYWYRQTLGQGPEFLTYFQNEAQLEKSRLLSDRFSAERPKGSFSTLEIQRTEQGDSAMYLCASSLDRAPLRYGYTFGSGTRLTVV.